The clone carrying this TCR beta chain was seen only a few times. Its matching antigen is unknown. The data derive from a study of CD8 T cells in ankylosing spondylitis. Study observations and caveats: Seven to nine highly homologous variants formed a TCR beta motif that appeared characteristic of ankylosing spondylitis blood.

A single record per CDR3 protein comes from TCRdb applying MiXCR to the 5' RACE reads. The repertoire holds 800,000 to 900,000 distinct CDR3 sequences, with approximately 10% as singletons. CDR1 is MNHEY and CDR2 is SVGEGT in the germline V gene. The ends were cut back, 2 bases at V and 3 bases at J, with 13 bases in the middle. This CDR3 comprises 16 residues. Specimen: blood, either unsorted or a sorted T cell fraction (not recorded which). The receptor comes from a male donor with ankylosing spondylitis. The gene calls are TRBV6-2 or TRBV6-3 and TRBJ2-2; D may be TRBD1 (6 bases). The CDR3 DNA is TGTGCCAGCAGTTACACCGGGACACAATACACCGGGGAGCTGTTTTTT. It codes for CASSYTGTQYTGELFF.